A single sample is the source of the 27 T cell receptor beta chains below, sequenced in a study of blood T cell repertoires in COVID-19. Libraries were prepared by immunoSEQ multiplex PCR; TCRdb keeps only in-frame clonotypes and omits some of them. The top ten clones hold 3.5% to 5% of a sample with roughly 170,000 clones, approximately 82% of them seen once. What was sequenced was PBMCs or T cells enriched from blood (not recorded which). Receptors were obtained from a woman between 50 and 59 years old who had recovered from COVID-19.

The gene calls are TRBV5-1 and TRBJ2-3; no clear D. Germline V gives CDR1 SGHRS, CDR2 YFSETQ. This CDR3 is 11 amino acids long. V lost 4 bases to trimming and J lost 7 bases, with 7 bases between them. The CDR3 reads CASSLTNTQYF. CDR3 sequence (DNA): TGCGCCAGCAGCCTTACAAATACGCAGTATTTT. The variable domain in full, completed from reference TRBV5-1 and TRBJ2-3, reads KAGVTQTPRYLIKTRGQQVTLSCSPISGHRSVSWYQQTPGQGLQFLFEYFSETQRNKGNFPGRFSGRQFSNSRSEMNVSTLELGDSALYLCASSLTNTQYFGPGTRLTVL.

The J gene is TRBJ1-2, the V gene TRBV19; D might be TRBD1 (5 bases). The CDR3 is 16 amino acids. CDR1 is LNHDA and CDR2 is SQIVND in the germline V gene (reference sequence). V lost 0 bases to trimming and J lost 3 bases, with 14 bases between them. The CDR3 DNA sequence: TGTGCCAGTAGTATAGATTGGTCCCTAGGGGACTATGGCTACACCTTC. Translation gives CASSIDWSLGDYGYTF.

The J gene is TRBJ2-3, the V gene TRBV4-3, with TRBD2 matching 12 bases. The CDR3 spans 15 residues. Germline values: CDR1 LGHNA, CDR2 YSLEER. Trimming cost V 1 base and J 5 bases; bases outside gene matches: 1. The CDR3 sequence: CASSQGLAGVDTQYF. Here the CDR3 DNA reads TGCGCCAGCAGCCAAGGACTAGCGGGAGTAGATACGCAGTATTTT.

CDR3 loop: CASSLQGDGELFF. The CDR3, as DNA: TGTGCCAGCAGCCTTCAGGGCGACGGGGAGCTGTTTTTT. The rearrangement uses TRBV7-3 and TRBJ2-2, with a possible D match to TRBD1 (5 bases). Germline lookup yields CDR1 SGHTA and CDR2 FQGTGA. This CDR3 region has 13 residues. V shed 5 bases and J shed 7 bases, with 11 bases lying between them.

This chain joins TRBV7-2 and TRBJ2-7, with 10 positions matching TRBD2. The CDR3 runs 14 residues. V shed 2 bases and J 7 bases; nucleotides not matched to a gene: 5. CDR1 and CDR2 (germline): SGHTA, FQGNSA. This chain's CDR3 is CASSLTPAGGEQYV. The DNA of the CDR3 is TGTGCCAGCAGCTTAACACCAGCGGGAGGGGAGCAGTACGTC.

This chain links TRBV24-1 with TRBJ1-1; tentatively, D is TRBD1 (5 bases). The CDR3 sequence is 14 residues long. Germline V gene lookup returns CDR1 KGHDR and CDR2 SFDVKD. Trimming removed 7 bases at V and 0 bases at J, with 11 bases between. The CDR3 loop reads CATSGGTMNTEAFF. In DNA form, the CDR3 reads TGTGCCACCAGCGGGGGAACCATGAACACTGAAGCTTTCTTT.

This chain links TRBV27 with TRBJ2-7; D perhaps matches TRBD1 (5 bases). CDR1 is MNHEY and CDR2 is SMNVEV in the germline V gene (reference sequence). V lost 6 bases to trimming and J lost 0 bases, with 15 bases between them. The CDR3 loop spans 15 amino acids. The CDR3 region has the DNA TGTGCCAGCAGGAAGTGGGTTCAGGGCTCCTACGAGCAGTACGTC. This translates into CASRKWVQGSYEQYV.

The chain couples TRBV28 to TRBJ1-5, with D maybe TRBD1 (5 bases). The CDR3 is made up of 17 amino acids. Trimming cost V 6 bases and J 1 base, with 19 bases left between them. The germline CDR1 and CDR2 sequences are MDHEN and SYDVKM. The CDR3 sequence: CASRRRQQGLSNQPQHF. In DNA, the CDR3 is TGTGCCAGCAGGAGACGTCAGCAGGGCCTAAGCAATCAGCCCCAGCATTTT.

V and J are TRBV7-2 and TRBJ1-2, with 9 bases that match TRBD1. The V and J ends lost 3 bases and 4 bases, in that order; junction bases with no gene match: 6. The CDR3 is made up of 15 amino acids. From germline, CDR1 is SGHTA and CDR2 FQGNSA. The CDR3 DNA reads TGTGCCAGCAGCTTCCTTACAGGGGGCGGCTATGGCTACACCTTC. It encodes CASSFLTGGGYGYTF. Full variable domain (rest looked up from reference TRBV7-2 and TRBJ1-2): GAGVSQSPSNKVTEKGKDVELRCDPISGHTALYWYRQSLGQGLEFLIYFQGNSAPDKSGLPSDRFSAERTGGSVSTLTIQRTQQEDSAVYLCASSFLTGGGYGYTFGSGTRLTVV.

This clone was seen just once. The rearrangement links TRBV3-1 (or the pseudogene TRBV3-2) to TRBJ1-2; 9 nucleotides match TRBD1. This CDR3 is built from 15 residues. V shed 1 base, J shed 5 bases, and the junction held 5 bases outside the gene matches. The V gene's germline CDR1 is LGHDT and CDR2 YNNKEL (reference sequence). CDR3 sequence: CASSQGDRDRYGYTF. The CDR3, as DNA: TGTGCCAGCAGCCAAGGGGACAGGGATAGGTATGGCTACACCTTC.

The gene calls are TRBV9 and TRBJ2-5; D perhaps matches TRBD2 (7 bases). V lost 3 bases and J lost 0, with 12 bases in between. The CDR3 covers 15 residues. Germline CDR1 is SGDLS and CDR2 is YYNGEE. The CDR3 spells CASSERGGYQETQYF. As DNA, the CDR3 is TGTGCCAGCAGCGAGAGGGGGGGGTACCAAGAGACCCAGTACTTC.

This chain joins TRBV21-1 and TRBJ2-7; the table names TRBD1, a call not compared with the DNA. TRBV21-1 is a pseudogene locus. The CDR3 covers 13 residues. CDR3: CASTGKTGVEQYV. The CDR3 DNA reads as TGTGCCAGCACCGGAAAGACAGGGGTCGAGCAGTACGTC.

This chain uses TRBV5-4 with TRBJ1-1; no reliable D call. Trimming stripped 1 base from V and 8 bases from J, with 9 bases between. Germline CDR1 SGHNT, CDR2 YYREEE (reference sequence). This CDR3 has 12 residues. Here the CDR3 reads CASSLRWAEAFF. For the CDR3, the DNA is TGTGCCAGCAGCTTGAGGTGGGCAGAAGCTTTCTTT.

This clone was observed a few times. The chain is built from TRBV4-2 and TRBJ2-1, with D unclear. The germline V gene encodes CDR1 LGHNA and CDR2 YNFKEQ. V was trimmed by 3 bases and J by 7 bases, leaving 4 bases between them. CDR3 size: 11 residues. The CDR3 sequence is CASSQYNEQFF. In DNA form, the CDR3 reads TGTGCCAGCAGCCAGTATAATGAGCAGTTCTTC.

The chain is built from TRBV28 and TRBJ2-1; 10 nucleotides line up with TRBD2. V gave up 6 bases and J gave up 4 bases; unmatched junction bases: 3. The CDR3 spans 14 residues. Germline V gene lookup returns CDR1 MDHEN and CDR2 SYDVKM. The CDR3 DNA reads TGTGCCAGCAGCTCTAGCGGGAGTTACAATGAGCAGTTCTTC. Protein product: CASSSSGSYNEQFF.

Regarding this clone: The sample has other DNA sequences that encode this CDR3 too. The rearrangement uses TRBV28 and TRBJ2-7, with TRBD2 identical over 10 bases. The CDR3 sequence is 15 residues long. Germline CDR1 is MDHEN and CDR2 is SYDVKM. V lost 5 bases and J lost 3; bases outside the gene matches: 7. The CDR3 DNA reads as TGTGCCAGCAGTCCCGGGACTAGCGAGGGCTACGAGCAGTACGTC. Protein: CASSPGTSEGYEQYV.

The chain recombines TRBV30 with TRBJ1-3; D gene unclear. With 4 bases removed from V and 4 bases from J, the gap between germline ends came to 8 bases. CDR1 GTSNPN and CDR2 SVGIG come from the germline V gene (reference sequence). The CDR3 is 12 residues long. DNA of the CDR3: TGTGCCTGGACCTCAGTCGGAAACACCATATATTTT. This encodes CAWTSVGNTIYF.

V usage is TRBV6-6 and J usage is TRBJ2-2; 7 positions match TRBD1. The J segment lost 5 bases and the V segment lost 2 bases, leaving 8 bases of the junction unmatched. The CDR3 totals 16 residues. Germline CDR1 MNHNY, CDR2 SVGAGI (reference sequence). The chain's CDR3 is CASSYTQTGSTGELFF. The CDR3 region has the DNA TGTGCCAGCAGTTACACCCAGACAGGGAGTACCGGGGAGCTGTTTTTT.

There are a few counts of this clone. The rearrangement uses TRBV3-1 (or the pseudogene TRBV3-2) and TRBJ1-3; 7 nucleotides line up with TRBD1. Germline V CDR1 and CDR2: LGHDT, YNNKEL (reference sequence). This CDR3 is 14 amino acids long. V shed 2 bases and J 6 bases; nucleotides not matched to a gene: 4. CDR3 sequence (DNA): TGTGCCAGCAGCCAATGGGACAGAGAAAACACCATATATTTT. This sequence encodes CASSQWDRENTIYF.

The chain is built from TRBV21-1 and TRBJ1-1. TRBV21-1 is a pseudogene segment. CDR3 length: 13 amino acids. CDR3 nucleotide sequence: TGTGCCAGCAGCAAAAGAGATAACACTGAAGCTTTCTTT. It codes for CASSKRDNTEAFF.

V is TRBV6-5 and J is TRBJ2-1; maybe TRBD1 (6 bases). V was shortened by 6 bases and J by 7 bases, with 16 bases between the two germline ends. The CDR3 has 14 amino acids. In germline, CDR1 is MNHEY, CDR2 SVGAGI. This CDR3 is CASRPTGQLNEQFF. CDR3 DNA sequence: TGTGCCAGCAGACCAACCGGACAGTTGAATGAGCAGTTCTTC.

The sample holds a few counts of this clone. The J gene is TRBJ1-2, the V gene TRBV5-3; 11 bases map to TRBD1. TRBV5-3 is an ORF; its function is uncertain. The V and J ends lost 0 bases and 8 bases, in that order; junction bases with no gene match: 0. The CDR3 is 13 amino acids. CDR3 in amino acids: CARSLGTGGGYTF. DNA of the CDR3: TGTGCCAGAAGCTTGGGGACAGGGGGCGGCTACACCTTC.

This clone showed up just once. The chain joins TRBV30 to TRBJ2-3, with D tentatively TRBD2 (6 bases). From germline, CDR1 is GTSNPN and CDR2 SVGIG (reference sequence). V was pared by 5 bases and J by 7 bases, with 10 bases between. The CDR3 is 11 residues long. The CDR3 coding sequence is TGTGCCTGGGGGGGGAGCAATACGCAGTATTTT. Its protein is CAWGGSNTQYF.

Only one count was recorded for this clone. The chain recombines TRBV28 with TRBJ2-2; no clear D gene. The CDR3 is made up of 12 amino acids. V was cut by 7 bases and J by 7 bases, with 10 bases left in between. Germline CDR1 MDHEN, CDR2 SYDVKM. The CDR3 loop is CASTMRGGELFF. CDR3 nucleotide sequence: TGTGCCAGCACCATGAGAGGCGGGGAGCTGTTTTTT.

This sequence joins TRBV28 and TRBJ2-3; 14 positions agree with TRBD2. CDR1 and CDR2 from the germline V gene are MDHEN and SYDVKM. The CDR3 loop spans 15 amino acids. V was pared by 10 bases and J by 3 bases, with 6 bases of the junction left unmatched. The CDR3 protein is CATGTSGGRTDTQYF. The CDR3 DNA is TGTGCCACCGGGACTAGCGGGGGCCGGACAGATACGCAGTATTTT.

This chain connects TRBV28 to TRBJ2-3; possible D gene TRBD1, 5 bases. Deletions cut 2 bases from V and 6 bases from J, with 6 bases between. Germline V gives CDR1 MDHEN, CDR2 SYDVKM. CDR3 length: 12 amino acids. For the CDR3, the DNA is TGTGCCAGCAGTTTACAGGGTGATACGCAGTATTTT. Translated, it gives CASSLQGDTQYF.

Written as DNA, the CDR3 is TGTGCCAGCAGCCAACAGATCAATTCACCCCTCCACTTT. Its protein is CASSQQINSPLHF. The chain links TRBV3-1 (or the pseudogene TRBV3-2) to TRBJ1-6, with unresolved D. Between the trimmed V and J ends, which lost 2 bases and 7 bases, there was a span of 6 bases. CDR1 is LGHDT and CDR2 is YNNKEL in the germline V gene (reference sequence). This CDR3 is 13 amino acids long.